This T cell receptor beta chain stems from a study of vaccination effects on CD4 cells after COVID-19 (dated by TCRdb to 2022 to 2024). Study-wide context: Across the study, the median time from the second dose to post-vaccine sampling was 72 days (range 14 to 241). SARS-CoV-2 spike-specific CD4+ TCR repertoires from before and after mRNA vaccination were compared in COVID-19 convalescent patients and in infection-naive vaccine recipients. The full study included some 10 COVID-19 convalescent patients and several SARS-CoV-2-naive healthy vaccine recipients. Cultures from other donors in the study were sequenced using the Oncomine TCR Beta short-read assay on an Illumina iSeq 100.

To identify antigen-specific CD4+ T cell clonotypes by their expansion, the ViraFEST assay first stimulated PBMC with viral peptide pools and then applied TCR sequencing. After around 10 days of culture, CD4+ T cells were isolated with the EasySep CD4+ T cell isolation kit. Each participant got two doses of an mRNA SARS-CoV-2 vaccine, either BNT162b2 or mRNA-1273. Healthy vaccine recipients had no prior SARS-CoV-2 infection, confirmed by negative nucleocapsid antibodies before and after vaccination. Some 2 million PBMC per well were cultured in IMDM with roughly 5% human AB serum, 8.5 to 10 IU/ml IL-2 and gentamicin, plus 10 ug/ml peptides. Half of the culture medium was replaced with fresh IL-2-containing medium on days 3 and 7. Unless noted otherwise, every peptide stimulation condition was cultured in triplicate wells. PBMC were separated from whole blood using Ficoll-Paque Plus gradient centrifugation and were then either cryopreserved at -140C or used fresh. The overlapping peptide pools covered the spike proteins of SARS-CoV-2 as well as those of the common cold coronaviruses HCoV-NL63, HCoV-OC43 and HCoV-229E. Genomic DNA was extracted from cultured CD4+ T cells with the QIAamp micro DNA kit.

Concerning this clone: The specificity of this receptor is unknown. The input lacks base qualities; no much larger clone sits a single base away.

The research as a whole found: In healthy vaccine recipients, vaccine-induced clones were almost all SARS-CoV-2 mono-reactive, with only 1 of 255 cross-reactive with common cold coronaviruses. Clones induced by infection and clones induced by vaccination both contracted markedly at late timepoints after vaccination, which fits with T cell responses waning over time. Only a small number of convalescent patients were included, and no early post-infection timepoints were available, which limited the study.

Libraries were prepared through the immunoSEQ multiplex PCR assay. DNA from the cultured and isolated CD4+ T cells underwent TCR beta CDR3 sequencing. For the original study's pipeline: Non-productive TCR sequences were discarded, and reads were trimmed to the CDR3 region, with only CDR3s of 7 or more amino acids retained. The MANAFEST web app was used to identify antigen-specific clonotypes by comparing expansion in peptide wells with expansion in reference cultures. For clones to be considered positive, expansion at FDR<0.05 versus reference and all other wells, an odds ratio above 5, and a frequency above 0.1% in two replicate wells were required. Clonotypes significantly expanded in SARS-CoV-2 spike wells and in at least one common cold coronavirus spike condition were defined as cross-reactive. Levenshtein distance calculated with the stringdist R package was used to assess CDR3 similarity, and unrooted trees were constructed with ape in R 3.6.1. What TCRdb holds here is the immuneACCESS table cut down to in-frame rearrangements. Part of the clones is not present; checked against another copy, under half of the missing clones reflect an unresolved V gene, and the others are unexplained. D and trimming were read from the DNA, whereas the V and J calls and clone size are those reported in that table. Across this sample there are around 33,000 clones, with 82% seen only once. The top ten hold 1.5% of the sample.

This sequence originates from a human donor who received a COVID-19 vaccine. Some clones in this sample may be carry-over from other donors' samples. The material was CD4+ T cells from PBMCs cultured with HCoV-NL63 spike peptides, obtained after COVID-19 vaccination. What this sample's cell subset or site label stands for: HCoV-NL63 spike overlapping peptide pool stimulation.

The CDR3 protein sequence reads: CASSESIGTGEKLFF. Read as DNA, the sequence is TGTGCCAGCAGTGAATCGATCGGGACAGGTGAAAAACTGTTTTTT. The chain employs TRBV2 and TRBJ1-4; a stretch of 8 junction bases matches TRBD1. The CDR3 contains 15 residues, cysteine and phenylalanine counted. Of the read, only the CDR3 DNA is kept; its 45 bases are in frame from base 1. CDR1 is given as SNHLY and CDR2 as FYNNEI, both from the germline V gene. Trimmed from V: 2 bases; trimmed from J: 7 bases; junction bases lacking a gene match: 6.